Given below is one TCR beta chain in context. The antigen this receptor binds is unknown. One end of the junction does not line up with germline, which may come from a read error. This sample stems from a study of blood T cell repertoires in COVID-19 (dated by TCRdb to 2018 to 2020). Notes on the research overall: Collaborator samples came from the United States, Italy and Spain and covered acute and convalescent phases of COVID-19. The prospective study material was composed of cDNA or gDNA derived from T cells, B-cell-depleted T cells, or PBMCs. The dataset comprised deeply sampled blood TCRbeta repertoires from subjects exposed to, actively infected with, or recovered from COVID-19. A freely available public database, intended as a resource for researchers studying the immune response to SARS-CoV-2, is where the repertoires were released. The samples were drawn from two sources: the first 160 participants of the ongoing ImmuneRACE study, and fewer than 1,500 subjects contributed by 6 global collaborators. The sample metadata nearly always contained a de-identified subject ID, COVID-19 status, age in years and sex. HLA class I and class II types, where available, came from metadata supplied by the sample provider rather than from assay-based typing.

General study outcomes and caveats: The amount of clinical and demographic metadata varied by source and participant and was provided uncurated.

In Seattle, one collaborating source enrolled patients while the infection was active and tracked those patients longitudinally over the course of disease. Whole blood was collected in K2EDTA tubes by collaborating institutions according to the institutions' own protocols. For TCRbeta analysis, collaborator samples were shipped as frozen whole blood, as isolated PBMCs, or as DNA extracted from either sample type. TCRbeta CDR3 regions were amplified from genomic DNA using the immunoSEQ Assay, a bias-controlled multiplex PCR. The source study handled its data this way. Nucleated cell counts per sample were estimated from amplification of reference gene primers within the assay. To quantify the absolute abundance of each unique TCRbeta CDR3 rearrangement, sequence reads were collapsed and filtered. For each sample, productive Simpson clonality was calculated as the square root of Simpson's diversity index over productive rearrangements. TCRdb mirrors the immuneACCESS table, restricted to in-frame sequences. Some clones are absent from its copies; in checked studies, under half trace to an unresolved V gene, and the reason for the others is unknown. The D gene and trimming were derived from the DNA, and the V and J assignments and clone size from that table. Here the sample has around 190,000 clones; around four fifths occur a single time. Clones ranked in the top ten supply roughly 7.5% of the sample.

Source material: peripheral blood. The receptor was derived from a woman in her seventies with COVID-19, enrolled during active disease.

Here is the DNA: TGTGCCAGCTCGGGACAGGGTAGCCATCAGCCCCAGCATTTT. Translated, this gives CASSGQGSHQPQHF. The V and J segments used are TRBV2 and TRBJ1-5, with TRBD1 matching 9 junction bases. According to the germline V gene, CDR1 reads SNHLY and CDR2 reads FYNNEI. The CDR3 covers 14 residues, taking in both the cysteine and the phenylalanine. The entry retains the CDR3 DNA only, 42 bases that are in frame from base 1.